Shown below are 24 T cell receptor beta chains from a single sample sequenced in a study of T cell clones after liver transplantation (dated by TCRdb to about 2019). Libraries were constructed by the immunoSEQ multiplex PCR assay. Imported from immuneACCESS, the table was reduced by TCRdb to in-frame sequences with V and J called. These copies leave out some clones; in studies compared against another copy, an unresolved V gene accounts for under half, and the cause of the remainder is not known. The sample data list about 6,000 clones, and 25% to 35% of these were observed just once. More than 4.5% of the sample is held by the ten biggest clonotypes. Alloreactive TCRbeta sequences were defined by sequencing of proliferating CFSE-low cells from the MLR. What these receptors recognize is not known. The source material was CD4+ T cells from cultured PBMCs. Receptor source: a human patient who received a liver transplant. Donor T cells from the graft may be present among the T cells after a transplant.

A note on this clone: The sample carries other DNA sequences with the same CDR3. This chain connects TRBV12-5 to TRBJ1-3; D unclear. Trimming took off 6 bases at V and 0 bases at J, with 9 bases between the two ends. CDR3 length: 14 residues. CDR1 and CDR2 (germline): LGHNT, FRNRAP. For the CDR3, the DNA is TGTGCTAGTGGCGCAGGAGGCTCTGGAAACACCATATATTTT. This sequence encodes CASGAGGSGNTIYF.

CDR3 in DNA: TGTGCCAGCTCACCTCGACCCGACAGGGGTCGGAGTGAAAAACTGTTTTTT. It is translated as CASSPRPDRGRSEKLFF. The chain carries TRBV18 and TRBJ1-4; 8 bases are a match to TRBD1. In germline, CDR1 is KGHSH, CDR2 LQKENI. This CDR3 has 17 amino acids. The ends lost 3 bases at V and 7 bases at J; junction bases unmatched: 13.

The chain joins TRBV7-9 to TRBJ1-3, with a tentative D call TRBD1 (5 bases). The V gene's germline CDR1 is SEHNR and CDR2 FQNEAQ (reference sequence). This CDR3 is built from 15 residues. V shed 4 bases and J shed 3 bases, with 13 bases lying between them. CDR3 in amino acids: CASSSGSWSGNTIYF. The CDR3, as DNA: TGTGCCAGCAGCTCAGGGAGCTGGAGTGGAAACACCATATATTTT.

This clone was detected only a few times. The J gene is TRBJ2-3, the V gene TRBV14, with D possibly matching TRBD2 (5 bases). The germline CDR1 and CDR2 sequences are SGHDN and FVKESK. The CDR3 extends over 15 amino acids. Trimming cost V 4 bases and J 3 bases, with 14 bases left between them. CDR3 nucleotide sequence: TGTGCCAGCAGCCCCGGGATAAAGGGTACAGATACGCAGTATTTT. Translation gives CASSPGIKGTDTQYF.

The chain links TRBV29-1 to TRBJ2-1; D gene ambiguous. Germline V CDR1 and CDR2: SQVTM, ANQGSEA. The CDR3 is 15 residues long. The V end lost 0 bases, the J end lost 7 bases, and 16 bases lay between the germline ends. The CDR3 sequence: CSVEDPRLDGNEQFF. CDR3 bases: TGCAGCGTTGAAGATCCCCGGCTAGACGGGAATGAGCAGTTCTTC.

The J gene is TRBJ1-2, the V gene TRBV27; 8 bases align to TRBD1. The junction had 22 bases not matched to a gene; V was cut back by 3 bases and J by 7 bases. The CDR3 covers 19 residues. Germline V gives CDR1 MNHEY, CDR2 SMNVEV (reference sequence). The CDR3 region has the DNA TGTGCCAGCAGTTTTTCCGCAACGAAAATCAGGGGGCGTTTCGGTGGCTACACCTTC. Its translation is CASSFSATKIRGRFGGYTF.

V usage is TRBV5-4 and J usage is TRBJ2-5, with TRBD1 matching over 10 bases. Germline V CDR1 and CDR2: SGHNT, YYREEE (reference sequence). The CDR3 has 14 residues. Trimming at V came to 4 bases and at J to 4 bases, leaving 4 bases not matched to a gene. For the CDR3, the DNA is TGTGCCAGCAGCGACAGGGGGCGGATAGAGACCCAGTACTTC. As protein: CASSDRGRIETQYF.

This chain connects TRBV11-2 to TRBJ1-1; D remains unclear. The CDR3 totals 14 residues. V lost 5 bases, J lost 2 bases, and 12 bases lay in between. CDR1 is SGHAT and CDR2 is FQNNGV in the germline V gene. CDR3 in amino acids: CASSKYGDNTEAFF. DNA of the CDR3: TGTGCCAGCAGCAAATACGGGGATAACACTGAAGCTTTCTTT.

The chain combines TRBV7-9 with TRBJ2-1, with TRBD2 matching over 9 bases. Germline CDR1 SEHNR, CDR2 FQNEAQ (reference sequence). The CDR3 contains 14 residues. The junction had 4 bases not matched to a gene; V was cut back by 5 bases and J by 5 bases. The chain's CDR3 is CASSLGTSNNEQFF. The CDR3 DNA reads TGTGCCAGCAGCCTAGGGACTAGCAACAATGAGCAGTTCTTC.

This clone was counted a few times. The chain uses TRBV5-1 and TRBJ2-1, with TRBD2 matching 8 bases. Germline CDR1 reads SGHRS; CDR2 reads YFSETQ. The CDR3 has 14 amino acids. V gave up 2 bases and J gave up 9 bases; unmatched junction bases: 7. The CDR3 region is CASSFPREGGEQFF. CDR3 bases: TGCGCCAGCAGCTTCCCCCGGGAGGGCGGTGAGCAGTTCTTC.

The rearrangement joins TRBV4-2 to TRBJ2-5, with D possibly TRBD2 on 6 matching bases. Trimming removed 4 bases at V and 2 bases at J, with 14 bases between. This CDR3 comprises 15 residues. Germline-derived CDR1 and CDR2 are LGHNA and YNFKEQ. CDR3 amino acids: CASSLQLTRQETQYF. The CDR3 nucleotides are TGTGCCAGCAGCCTCCAACTGACTAGACAAGAGACCCAGTACTTC.

This chain joins TRBV5-1 and TRBJ1-2; D gene unclear. There are 14 residues in the CDR3. Germline V gene data show CDR1 as SGHRS and CDR2 as YFSETQ. Trimming removed 0 bases at V and 1 base at J, with 7 bases between. The CDR3 loop reads CASSLAQSNYGYTF. In nucleotides, the CDR3 is TGCGCCAGCAGCTTGGCCCAGAGTAACTATGGCTACACCTTC. Complete variable domain (other parts from reference TRBV5-1 and TRBJ1-2): KAGVTQTPRYLIKTRGQQVTLSCSPISGHRSVSWYQQTPGQGLQFLFEYFSETQRNKGNFPGRFSGRQFSNSRSEMNVSTLELGDSALYLCASSLAQSNYGYTFGSGTRLTVV.

The chain has TRBV7-2 and TRBJ1-6; 9 nucleotides line up with TRBD1. The junction had 7 bases not matched to a gene; V was cut back by 4 bases and J by 9 bases. Germline lookup yields CDR1 SGHTA and CDR2 FQGNSA. The CDR3 runs to 15 residues. Here the CDR3 reads CASSWTTGGSSPLHF. CDR3 DNA sequence: TGTGCCAGCAGCTGGACGACAGGGGGGAGTTCACCCCTCCACTTT.

This clone was detected a few times. The rearrangement uses TRBV27 and TRBJ2-5; possibly TRBD1 or TRBD2 for D (5 bases each). The CDR3 sequence is 13 residues long. Germline assignment: CDR1 MNHEY and CDR2 SMNVEV (reference sequence). Trimming removed 6 bases from V and 7 bases from J, with 15 bases in between. The chain's CDR3 is CASRTEHRGTQYF. Written as DNA, the CDR3 is TGTGCCAGCAGGACAGAGCACCGGGGGACCCAGTACTTC.

The chain is built from TRBV11-2 and TRBJ2-3; no clear D. The CDR3 covers 17 residues. V lost 5 bases and J 1 base, leaving 19 bases between the germline ends. CDR1 is SGHAT, CDR2 FQNNGV, per germline. CDR3 in amino acids: CASSLEDNGFGTDTQYF. For the CDR3, the DNA is TGTGCCAGCAGCCTTGAGGATAACGGGTTCGGCACAGATACGCAGTATTTT.

This chain joins TRBV28 and TRBJ2-7; 10 nucleotides line up with TRBD2. The CDR3 runs 17 residues. CDR1 is MDHEN, CDR2 SYDVKM, per germline. The V gene end was trimmed by 7 bases and the J gene end by 5 bases; junction bases not matched to a gene: 17. CDR3: CASIPLRAASGSNEQYF. The CDR3 nucleotides read TGTGCCAGCATCCCTTTACGGGCGGCTAGCGGGAGTAACGAGCAGTACTTC.

The gene calls are TRBV14 and TRBJ1-2; no clear D. Per germline, CDR1 SGHDN and CDR2 FVKESK. Trimming shortened V by 5 bases and J by 7 bases, and 14 bases separated the two germline ends. The CDR3 has 13 residues. CDR3 region: CASSWTGEGGYTF. CDR3 in DNA: TGTGCCAGCAGCTGGACGGGAGAGGGTGGCTACACCTTC. Combining the CDR3 with reference TRBV14 and TRBJ1-2 gives the whole variable domain EAGVTQFPSHSVIEKGQTVTLRCDPISGHDNLYWYRRVMGKEIKFLLHFVKESKQDESGMPNNRFLAERTGGTYSTLKVQPAELEDSGVYFCASSWTGEGGYTFGSGTRLTVV.

The chain links TRBV30 to TRBJ1-5, with a weak D call TRBD1 (5 bases). From germline, CDR1 is GTSNPN and CDR2 SVGIG (reference sequence). Trimming removed 0 bases at V and 2 bases at J, with 5 bases between. This CDR3 contains 13 residues. The CDR3 spells CAWSVQGNQPQHF. The CDR3 region has the DNA TGTGCCTGGAGTGTACAGGGCAATCAGCCCCAGCATTTT. Together with reference TRBV30 and TRBJ1-5, the CDR3 gives the full variable domain: SQTIHQWPATLVQPVGSPLSLECTVEGTSNPNLYWYRQAAGRGLQLLFYSVGIGQISSEVPQNLSASRPQDRQFILSSKKLLLSDSGFYLCAWSVQGNQPQHFGDGTRLSIL.

This clone showed up just a few times. V and J are TRBV7-9 and TRBJ2-1, with no clear D. The CDR3 loop spans 13 amino acids. V lost 4 bases, J lost 4 bases, and 8 bases lay in between. CDR1 and CDR2 from the germline V gene are SEHNR and FQNEAQ (reference sequence). CDR3 in DNA: TGTGCCAGCAGCTGGCAGCAATACAATGAGCAGTTCTTC. Translation gives CASSWQQYNEQFF. The full variable domain, its missing parts supplied by reference TRBV7-9 and TRBJ2-1, is DTGVSQNPRHKITKRGQNVTFRCDPISEHNRLYWYRQTLGQGPEFLTYFQNEAQLEKSRLLSDRFSAERPKGSFSTLEIQRTEQGDSAMYLCASSWQQYNEQFFGPGTRLTVL.

The rearrangement uses TRBV18 and TRBJ1-1; D is undetermined. The CDR3 has 14 residues. Germline V gene data show CDR1 as KGHSH and CDR2 as LQKENI. Trimming cost V 3 bases and J 0 bases, with 8 bases left between them. CDR3 nucleotides: TGTGCCAGCTCACCGTTAGAGATGAACACTGAAGCTTTCTTT. Residues: CASSPLEMNTEAFF.

V usage is TRBV7-2 and J usage is TRBJ2-5, with D unclear. The CDR3 consists of 13 residues. Trimming left V 2 bases short and J 5 bases short, with 9 bases between. Per germline, CDR1 SGHTA and CDR2 FQGNSA. Here the CDR3 reads CASSLNLRETQYF. The CDR3 region has the DNA TGTGCCAGCAGCTTAAACCTACGGGAGACCCAGTACTTC.

This rearrangement joins TRBV7-3 to TRBJ2-1; perhaps TRBD2 as D (5 bases). CDR3 size: 14 residues. Germline lookup yields CDR1 SGHTA and CDR2 FQGTGA. Trimming pared 5 bases from V and 6 bases from J, leaving 14 bases between. The CDR3 bases are TGTGCCAGCAGCCCGAATCTAGCAGGCAATGAGCAGTTCTTC. Translated: CASSPNLAGNEQFF.

J is TRBJ1-4 and V is TRBV18, with TRBD1 matching over 9 bases. The CDR3 is 15 amino acids. The J segment lost 8 bases and the V segment lost 3 bases, leaving 7 bases of the junction unmatched. The germline V gene has CDR1 KGHSH and CDR2 LQKENI. CDR3 DNA: TGTGCCAGCTCACCTAATACAGGGGGCGAGGAAAAACTGTTTTTT. Translating it yields CASSPNTGGEEKLFF.

The V gene is TRBV7-2, the J gene TRBJ1-3, with D tentatively TRBD1 (6 bases). The V and J ends lost 8 bases and 4 bases respectively, with 18 bases between them. Germline CDR1 reads SGHTA; CDR2 reads FQGNSA. The CDR3 has 15 amino acids. CDR3 nucleotide sequence: TGTGCCAGCCAGAGAGGACAGCCCAGGGGAAACACCATATATTTT. Amino acid sequence: CASQRGQPRGNTIYF.